Given below is one T cell receptor (beta chain) in context. This clone occurred once. Its target antigen remains unknown. Nothing much larger sits one base from this clone, and base qualities are not available. The immunoSEQ Assay, a bias-controlled multiplex PCR, was used to amplify TCRbeta CDR3 regions from genomic DNA. The original methods were these. The number of nucleated cells in each sample was estimated from the amplification of reference gene primers within the assay. To quantify the absolute abundance of each unique TCRbeta CDR3 rearrangement, sequence reads were collapsed and filtered. For each sample, productive Simpson clonality was calculated as the square root of Simpson's diversity index across productive rearrangements. Held by TCRdb, this immuneACCESS table contains in-frame sequences only and omits some clones. Under half of the omission traces to an unresolved V gene where checked; the cause of the rest is unknown. V and J calls plus clone size are reproduced from that table; the DNA served to infer D and trimming. Present in this sample are about 190,000 clones, under 90% of which were seen just once. Of the sample, around 7% is held by the ten largest clones.

Trimmed from V: 1 base; trimmed from J: 4 bases; junction bases lacking a gene match: 4. The CDR3, from cysteine to phenylalanine, totals 15 residues. Here the CDR3 DNA is all that survives: 45 bases in frame from base 1. Based on the germline V gene, the CDR1 and CDR2 sequences are SGDLS and YYNGEE. The data were obtained in a study of blood T cell repertoires in COVID-19 (dated by TCRdb to 2020 to 2022). Regarding the complete study: Samples from collaborators originated in the United States, Italy and Spain and spanned both the acute and convalescent phases of COVID-19. The repertoires were made available in a free public database intended to serve as a resource for research on the immune response to SARS-CoV-2. Where available, HLA class I and class II types were obtained from metadata supplied by the sample provider rather than from assay-based typing. Nearly every sample came with metadata listing a de-identified subject ID, COVID-19 status, age in years and sex. The material from the prospective study consisted of cDNA or gDNA derived from T cells, B-cell-depleted T cells, or PBMCs. Subjects who had been exposed to COVID-19, were actively infected with it, or had recovered from it provided the deeply sampled blood TCRbeta repertoires that made up the dataset. The samples were drawn from two sources: the first 160 participants of the ongoing ImmuneRACE study, and approximately 1,300 subjects contributed by 6 global collaborators.

The paper as a whole reports these results and caveats: The quantity of clinical and demographic metadata differed by source and by participant and was supplied without curation.

Collaborating institutions collected whole blood in K2EDTA tubes following their own protocols. For TCRbeta analysis, collaborator samples were shipped as frozen whole blood, as isolated PBMCs, or as DNA extracted from either sample type. The sequence was collected from a man in his forties with acute or convalescent COVID-19. The sequence joins TRBV9 to TRBJ1-4, with 7 central nucleotides matching TRBD1. The sequencing input was peripheral blood. The CDR3 protein: CASSVTGVINEKLFF. The DNA reads as follows: TGTGCCAGCAGCGTAACAGGGGTGATTAATGAAAAACTGTTTTTT.